The 27 T cell receptor beta chains listed next were all sequenced from one sample in a study of blood T cell repertoires in COVID-19. Data came from immunoSEQ multiplex PCR; TCRdb stores just in-frame clones and leaves some out. Among about 140,000 clones listed, approximately 87% were seen once. Sequenced input: PBMCs or T cells enriched from blood (not recorded which). The receptors shown here come from a man aged 55-75 years who had recovered from COVID-19.

DNA of the CDR3: TGTGCCAGCACCCGGGACAGCTACTACGAGCAGTACTTC. It codes for CASTRDSYYEQYF. The V call is TRBV12-3 or TRBV12-4, the J call TRBJ2-7, with 7 bases matching TRBD1. V shed 7 bases, J shed 3 bases, and the junction held 6 bases outside the gene matches. The CDR3 contains 13 residues.

With regard to this clone: Its ends do not fully match the called genes, so a read error is possible. The rearrangement uses TRBV7-7 and TRBJ2-1; 14 bases match TRBD2. The CDR3 extends over 15 amino acids. Germline CDR1 and CDR2: SSHAT and FNYEAQ (reference sequence). CDR3 sequence: CASSTGLAGAGEQFF. The CDR3 DNA follows: TGTGCTAGCAGCACGGGACTAGCGGGAGCGGGAGAGCAGTTCTTC.

The chain couples TRBV3-1 (or the pseudogene TRBV3-2) to TRBJ1-1; TRBD1 matches 10 bases. Germline V gene lookup returns CDR1 LGHDT and CDR2 YNNKEL (reference sequence). The CDR3 length is 15 residues. V lost 1 base, J lost 1 base, and 0 bases stayed unmatched. The CDR3 DNA follows: TGTGCCAGCAGCCAAGGGGACAGGGGGAACACTGAAGCTTTCTTT. It yields the protein CASSQGDRGNTEAFF.

The V and J genes are TRBV19 and TRBJ2-2; a possible D gene is TRBD1 (6 bases). Per the germline V gene, CDR1 is LNHDA and CDR2 is SQIVND (reference sequence). V shed 6 bases and J shed 0 bases, with 11 bases lying between them. The CDR3 is 15 residues long. The DNA of the CDR3 is TGTGCCAGTAGGGCAGGACAGACGAACACCGGGGAGCTGTTTTTT. Its translation: CASRAGQTNTGELFF.

The chain uses TRBV11-2 and TRBJ2-1; possibly TRBD2 for D (5 bases). CDR1 and CDR2 from the germline V gene are SGHAT and FQNNGV. V lost 5 bases to trimming and J lost 4 bases, with 12 bases between them. The CDR3 is 14 amino acids. This CDR3 is CASSPGLAYNEQFF. The CDR3 nucleotides read TGTGCCAGCAGCCCCGGACTCGCTTACAATGAGCAGTTCTTC. The full variable domain, in which reference TRBV11-2 and TRBJ2-1 provide the parts outside the CDR3, is EAGVAQSPRYKIIEKRQSVAFWCNPISGHATLYWYQQILGQGPKLLIQFQNNGVVDDSQLPKDRFSAERLKGVDSTLKIQPAKLEDSAVYLCASSPGLAYNEQFFGPGTRLTVL.

J is TRBJ2-7 and V is TRBV28, with TRBD2 as a possible D gene (6 bases). From germline, CDR1 is MDHEN and CDR2 SYDVKM. The length of the CDR3 is 14 residues. Trimming removed 6 bases at V and 5 bases at J, with 17 bases between. CDR3 nucleotide sequence: TGTGCCAGCAGCCGACTAGTAGGAGGGGACGAGCAGTACTTC. It encodes CASSRLVGGDEQYF.

The chain joins TRBV24-1 to TRBJ2-3; 8 bases fit TRBD1. The CDR3 is 16 residues long. From germline, CDR1 is KGHDR and CDR2 SFDVKD. J was trimmed by 6 bases and V by 4 bases; bases with no gene match: 11. In nucleotides, the CDR3 is TGTGCCACCAGTGACCCTTCGGACAGGGTGTTGGATACGCAGTATTTT. Amino acids: CATSDPSDRVLDTQYF.

V usage is TRBV6-5 and J usage is TRBJ1-1; D not resolved. Germline V gene sequence: CDR1 MNHEY, CDR2 SVGAGI. The CDR3 is made up of 13 amino acids. Trimming took off 8 bases at V and 4 bases at J, with 14 bases between the two ends. CDR3 bases: TGTGCCAGCGGTCGACTTAGAGGCACTGAAGCTTTCTTT. It yields the protein CASGRLRGTEAFF.

In nucleotides, the CDR3 is TGTGCCAGCAGCTTAGCTGGACAGGGTGGGTCACCCCTCCACTTT. Its protein is CASSLAGQGGSPLHF. The J gene is TRBJ1-6, the V gene TRBV11-2; TRBD1 matches 8 bases. V was clipped by 1 base and J by 10 bases; unmatched bases: 6. The CDR3 sequence is 15 residues long. The germline V gene has CDR1 SGHAT and CDR2 FQNNGV.

This chain joins TRBV27 and TRBJ1-2, with TRBD1 matching over 7 bases. V shed 6 bases and J 0 bases; nucleotides not matched to a gene: 4. Germline CDR1 MNHEY, CDR2 SMNVEV (reference sequence). This CDR3 spans 14 amino acids. Here the CDR3 DNA reads TGTGCCAGCAGCCGACAGGGAGCTAACTATGGCTACACCTTC. Encoded protein: CASSRQGANYGYTF.

This chain joins TRBV7-9 and TRBJ1-1, with 8 nucleotides matching TRBD1. V lost 8 bases, J lost 4 bases, and 9 bases stayed unmatched. Per the germline V gene, CDR1 is SEHNR and CDR2 is FQNEAQ (reference sequence). The CDR3 spans 14 residues. CDR3 in amino acids: CASLWDRRGTEAFF. The CDR3 coding sequence is TGTGCCAGCCTCTGGGACAGGAGGGGCACTGAAGCTTTCTTT.

CDR3 DNA sequence: TGTGCCAGCAGTGGATCCCCTGGACTAGCTTCCTTCGATCAGTACTTC. It specifies CASSGSPGLASFDQYF. The gene calls are TRBV25-1 and TRBJ2-7, with TRBD2 matching over 8 bases. The CDR3 is made up of 16 amino acids. Germline values: CDR1 MGHDK, CDR2 SYGVNS. J gave up 10 bases and V 4 bases, and 18 bases lay outside the gene matches.

The CDR3 protein is CSASSRRGRAGYTQYF. The DNA of the CDR3 is TGCAGTGCTAGTTCAAGGCGTGGGAGGGCCGGTTATACGCAGTATTTT. The chain links TRBV20-1 to TRBJ2-3, with TRBD2 identical over 7 bases. The J segment lost 7 bases and the V segment lost 3 bases, leaving 16 bases of the junction unmatched. Germline loops: CDR1 DFQATT, CDR2 SNEGSKA (reference sequence). The CDR3 spans 16 residues.

This chain joins TRBV10-3 and TRBJ2-1, with TRBD2 as a possible D gene (6 bases). Germline loops: CDR1 ENHRY, CDR2 SYGVKD. There are 17 residues in the CDR3. V was cut by 0 bases and J by 7 bases, with 19 bases left in between. The CDR3 region has the DNA TGTGCCATCAGTGAGTCGACTCGGCTAGCGAGACTGAATGAGCAGTTCTTC. It specifies CAISESTRLARLNEQFF.

V and J are TRBV7-2 and TRBJ2-5; 9 bases match TRBD1. The V and J ends lost 2 bases and 2 bases, in that order; junction bases with no gene match: 3. Germline CDR1 is SGHTA and CDR2 is FQGNSA. The CDR3 sequence is 15 residues long. This chain's CDR3 is CASSLWGQGQETQYF. As DNA, the CDR3 is TGTGCCAGCAGCTTATGGGGACAGGGACAAGAGACCCAGTACTTC.

This clone was counted a single time. The CDR3 DNA sequence: TGTGCCATCAATCCCGAGGGCTCCTACAATGAGCAGTTCTTC. It translates to CAINPEGSYNEQFF. This chain connects TRBV10-3 to TRBJ2-1; maybe TRBD2 (5 bases). The CDR3 is 14 amino acids. The V end lost 7 bases, the J end lost 0 bases, and 10 bases lay between the germline ends. Per germline, CDR1 ENHRY and CDR2 SYGVKD.

The CDR3 here is CASSQGSGGDTGELFF. The CDR3 coding sequence is TGTGCCAGCAGCCAAGGATCGGGGGGTGACACCGGGGAGCTGTTTTTT. The rearrangement uses TRBV3-1 (or the pseudogene TRBV3-2) and TRBJ2-2, with 7 bases identical to TRBD2. Germline values: CDR1 LGHDT, CDR2 YNNKEL (reference sequence). The CDR3 loop spans 16 amino acids. V lost 1 base to trimming and J lost 3 bases; unmatched junction nucleotides: 5.

This chain joins TRBV5-1 and TRBJ2-7, with 11 bases fitting TRBD1. CDR1 SGHRS and CDR2 YFSETQ come from the germline V gene. J lost 0 bases, V lost 3 bases, and 2 bases had no gene match. The CDR3 spans 15 residues. The CDR3 is CASSWGQGVSYEQYF. Written as DNA, the CDR3 is TGCGCCAGCAGCTGGGGACAGGGGGTCTCCTACGAGCAGTACTTC.

On this clone: Other DNA sequences in this specimen translate into the identical CDR3. This chain joins TRBV2 and TRBJ1-2; D is possibly TRBD1 (6 bases). Germline V gene sequence: CDR1 SNHLY, CDR2 FYNNEI. The V end was cut by 3 bases, the J end by 2 bases, with 7 bases between. This CDR3 contains 13 residues. The CDR3 spells CASSEQGNYGYTF. CDR3 DNA sequence: TGTGCCAGCAGTGAGCAGGGGAACTATGGCTACACCTTC.

The rearrangement links TRBV24-1 to TRBJ2-5, with TRBD1 as a possible D gene (6 bases). CDR1 and CDR2 (germline): KGHDR, SFDVKD. V dropped 5 bases and J dropped 2 bases, with 8 bases sitting between them. This CDR3 comprises 13 residues. The CDR3 sequence is CATSATGQETQYF. The CDR3 bases are TGTGCCACCAGTGCAACAGGGCAAGAGACCCAGTACTTC.

The chain couples TRBV5-8 to TRBJ2-5; 7 bases agree with TRBD2. The V and J ends lost 0 bases and 5 bases, in that order; junction bases with no gene match: 10. Germline CDR1 SGHTS, CDR2 YDEGEE. The CDR3 has 16 amino acids. The CDR3 loop reads CASSLAGGGGQETQYF. The CDR3 region has the DNA TGTGCCAGCAGCTTGGCGGGCGGCGGGGGTCAGGAGACCCAGTACTTC.

The CDR3 protein is CASRRGQDYGYTF. The CDR3 nucleotides read TGTGCCAGCAGGAGGGGACAGGACTATGGCTACACCTTC. J is TRBJ1-2 and V is TRBV6-5; 8 bases are shared with TRBD1. J lost 3 bases, V lost 6 bases, and 3 bases had no gene match. The CDR3 is 13 amino acids. The germline V gene has CDR1 MNHEY and CDR2 SVGAGI.

This clone has just one count. J is TRBJ2-7 and V is TRBV28; 7 bases fit TRBD1. Germline-derived CDR1 and CDR2 are MDHEN and SYDVKM. The CDR3 consists of 13 residues. V trimming: 5 bases; J trimming: 3 bases; junction bases outside the gene matches: 4. CDR3 nucleotide sequence: TGTGCCAGCAGTCATTGGGACAGCTACGAGCAGTACTTC. Protein: CASSHWDSYEQYF.

The sample holds one count of this clone. The chain links TRBV25-1 to TRBJ1-1; D ambiguous. CDR1 and CDR2 from the germline V gene are MGHDK and SYGVNS. Trimming removed 3 bases from V and 5 bases from J, with 7 bases in between. The length of the CDR3 is 12 residues. The DNA of the CDR3 is TGTGCCAGCAGTGATCCGGGGACTGAAGCTTTCTTT. It codes for CASSDPGTEAFF.

V usage is TRBV14 and J usage is TRBJ1-4; TRBD1 is a possible D gene (6 bases). Trimming removed 0 bases from V and 5 bases from J, with 22 bases in between. There are 19 residues in the CDR3. Per germline, CDR1 SGHDN and CDR2 FVKESK. This CDR3 is CASSQDGQALGQGNEKLFF. In DNA form, the CDR3 reads TGTGCCAGCAGCCAAGATGGGCAGGCATTAGGGCAGGGGAATGAAAAACTGTTTTTT.

Only one count was recorded for this clone. The chain couples TRBV5-1 to TRBJ1-4; TRBD1 is a possible D gene (5 bases). V was cut by 4 bases and J by 8 bases, with 18 bases left in between. Germline CDR1 and CDR2: SGHRS and YFSETQ. There are 15 residues in the CDR3. The CDR3 DNA sequence: TGCGCCAGCAGCCGACAGTATACAGGACGGGAAAAACTGTTTTTT. Translated, it gives CASSRQYTGREKLFF.

This chain joins TRBV5-5 and TRBJ2-7; TRBD1 is a possible D gene (6 bases). Germline lookup yields CDR1 SGHKS and CDR2 YYEKEE (reference sequence). V was pared by 5 bases and J by 6 bases, with 24 bases between. CDR3 length equals 16 residues. CDR3 coding DNA: TGTGCCAGCAGTTCCGGGACAAGTACAGGAGCTCCCGAGCAGTACTTC. Encoded protein: CASSSGTSTGAPEQYF.